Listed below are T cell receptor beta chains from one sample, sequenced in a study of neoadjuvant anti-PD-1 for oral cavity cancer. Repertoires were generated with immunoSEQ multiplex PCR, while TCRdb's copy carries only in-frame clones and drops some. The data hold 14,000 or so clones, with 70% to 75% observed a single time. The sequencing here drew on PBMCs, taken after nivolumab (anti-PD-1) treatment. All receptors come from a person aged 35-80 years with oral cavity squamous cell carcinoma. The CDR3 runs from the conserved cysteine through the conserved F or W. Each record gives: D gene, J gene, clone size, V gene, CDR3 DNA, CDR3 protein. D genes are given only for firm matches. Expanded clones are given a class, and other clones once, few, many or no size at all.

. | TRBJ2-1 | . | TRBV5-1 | TGCGCCAGCAGCTTGGCCCCATTGGGGTCCTACAATGAGCAGTTCTTC | CASSLAPLGSYNEQFF
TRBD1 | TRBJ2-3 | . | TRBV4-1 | TGCGCCAGCAGCTACCGGGACAGTGTCACAGATACGCAGTATTTT | CASSYRDSVTDTQYF
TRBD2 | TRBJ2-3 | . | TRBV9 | TGTGCCAGCAGCTTGGGGACTAGGCTTCAAGATACGCAGTATTTT | CASSLGTRLQDTQYF
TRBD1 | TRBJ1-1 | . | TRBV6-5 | TGTGCCAGCAGTTGGGGGACAGCTAACACTGAAGCTTTCTTT | CASSWGTANTEAFF
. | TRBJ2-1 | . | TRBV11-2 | TGTGCCAGCAGCTTAGTCCCAGGGGGGTATAGTTCGGATGAGCAGTTCTTC | CASSLVPGGYSSDEQFF
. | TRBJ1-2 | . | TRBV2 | TGTGCCAGCAGTTCCAAGGGGACCGGGGGCTTGGGCTACACCTTC | CASSSKGTGGLGYTF
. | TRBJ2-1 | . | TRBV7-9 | TGTGCCAGCAGCTCCACTAGCTACAATGAGCAGTTCTTC | CASSSTSYNEQFF
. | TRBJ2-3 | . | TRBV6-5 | TGTGCCAGCAGTTACGGGAGTCGCACAGATACGCAGTATTTT | CASSYGSRTDTQYF
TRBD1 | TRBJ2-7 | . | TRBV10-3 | TGTGCCATCAGTGAAGAGACAGGGGGCCTGGACGAGCAGTACTTC | CAISEETGGLDEQYF
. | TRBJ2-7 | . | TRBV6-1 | TGTGCCAGCAGTGTACTGTGGGACGGATCCTACGAGCAGTACTTC | CASSVLWDGSYEQYF
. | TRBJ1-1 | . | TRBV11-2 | TGTGCCAGCAGCCCCCCGGGGAACACTGAAGCTTTCTTT | CASSPPGNTEAFF
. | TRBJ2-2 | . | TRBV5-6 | TGTGCCAGCAGCTTGAGGCAGGGGTTGACCGGGGAGCTGTTTTTT | CASSLRQGLTGELFF
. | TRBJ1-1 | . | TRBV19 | TGTGCCAGTATCGGGGGGGCCCGGGGCACTGAAGCTTTCTTT | CASIGGARGTEAFF
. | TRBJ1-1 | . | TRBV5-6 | TGTGCCAGCAGCTTTGGGGGAGGGTACACTGAAGCTTTCTTT | CASSFGGGYTEAFF
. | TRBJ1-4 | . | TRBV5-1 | TGCGCCAGCAGTCGAGACGCTGGTGAAAAACTGTTTTTT | CASSRDAGEKLFF
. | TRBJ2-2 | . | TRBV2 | TGTGCCAGCAGTTTAATCGTGGGTTGGGTTGGCACCGGGGAGCTGTTTTTT | CASSLIVGWVGTGELFF
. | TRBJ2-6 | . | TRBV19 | TGTGCCAGTACAGTTTTCGACTCTGGGGCCAACGTCCTGACTTTC | CASTVFDSGANVLTF
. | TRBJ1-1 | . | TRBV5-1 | TGCGCCAGCAGCTTGGTTCTTTCTGGGGTGAACACTGAAGCTTTCTTT | CASSLVLSGVNTEAFF
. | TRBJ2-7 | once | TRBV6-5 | TGTGCCAGCAGTTACTCGGGAGAGTCCTACGAGCAGTACTTC | CASSYSGESYEQYF
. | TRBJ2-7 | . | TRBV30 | TGTGCCTGGAGAGCGGTAGCGTCCTACGAGCAGTACTTC | CAWRAVASYEQYF
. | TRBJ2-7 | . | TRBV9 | TGTGCCAGCAGCGCACCGTGGGGAACCTACGAGCAGTACTTC | CASSAPWGTYEQYF
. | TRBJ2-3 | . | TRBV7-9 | TGTGCCAGCAGCCGGGGTGTAATGTGGGCCCCTAGCACAGATACGCAGTATTTT | CASSRGVMWAPSTDTQYF
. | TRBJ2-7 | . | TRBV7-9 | TGTGCCAGCAGCTTAGAGCCCCGGGGCTACGAGCAGTACTTC | CASSLEPRGYEQYF
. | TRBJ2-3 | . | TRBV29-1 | TGCAGCGTTCTTGGCTACCTGATAAGCACAGATACGCAGTATTTT | CSVLGYLISTDTQYF
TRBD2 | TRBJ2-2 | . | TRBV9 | TGTGCCAGCAGCGTAGAGGGAGCGGGAGGGCCCAACACCGGGGAGCTGTTTTTT | CASSVEGAGGPNTGELFF
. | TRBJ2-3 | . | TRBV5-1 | TGCGCCAGCAGCTTGGACGGGTCCACTAGCACAGATACGCAGTATTTT | CASSLDGSTSTDTQYF
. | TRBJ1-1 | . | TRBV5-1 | TGCGCCAGCAGCTTCTCAGGTGGGAACACTGAAGCTTTCTTT | CASSFSGGNTEAFF
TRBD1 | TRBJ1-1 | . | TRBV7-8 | TGTGCCAGCAGCCTAGGACAGGGTTTAGGAACTTTCTTT | CASSLGQGLGTFF
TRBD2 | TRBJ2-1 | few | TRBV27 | TGTGCCAGCAGTTTACGGACTAGCGGGAATTATGAGCAGTTCTTC | CASSLRTSGNYEQFF
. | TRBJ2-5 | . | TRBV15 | TGTGCCACCAGCAGGGCTGACAACCAAGAGACCCAGTACTTC | CATSRADNQETQYF
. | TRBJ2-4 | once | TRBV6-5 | TGTGCCAGCAGCCTAACCCGGGACCCCAAAAACATTCAGTACTTC | CASSLTRDPKNIQYF
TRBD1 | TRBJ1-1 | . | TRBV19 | TGTGCCAGTAGACGGCAGGGGGCCTCGAACACTGAAGCTTTCTTT | CASRRQGASNTEAFF
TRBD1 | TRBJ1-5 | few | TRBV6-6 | TGTGCCAGCAGTATGGGAAGACAGGGAGATCAGCCCCAGCATTTT | CASSMGRQGDQPQHF
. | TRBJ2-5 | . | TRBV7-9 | TGTGCCAGCACCCAAGGGACCATACTGGAGACCCAGTACTTC | CASTQGTILETQYF
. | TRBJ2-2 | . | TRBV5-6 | TGTGCCAGCAGTCCTAGAGGTGGGGACCTTCAGCAGTCCGGGGAGCTGTTTTTT | CASSPRGGDLQQSGELFF
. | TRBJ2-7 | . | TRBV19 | TGTGCCAGTAGTATAGAACGGGGGGAGCAGTACTTC | CASSIERGEQYF
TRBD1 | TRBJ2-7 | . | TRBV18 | TGTGCCAGCTCACCCGGGACAGGGGGTCTCGAGCAGTACTTC | CASSPGTGGLEQYF
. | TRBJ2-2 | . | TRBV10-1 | TGCGCCAGCAGTGAAGGAGCAGGAGCGAACACCGGGGAGCTGTTTTTT | CASSEGAGANTGELFF
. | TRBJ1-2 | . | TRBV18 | TGTGCCAGCCCACGGGGGGGAAACTATGGCTACACCTTC | CASPRGGNYGYTF
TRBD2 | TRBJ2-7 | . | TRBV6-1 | TGTGCCAGCAGTGAAGGGCCGGGAGGATACGAGCAGTACTTC | CASSEGPGGYEQYF
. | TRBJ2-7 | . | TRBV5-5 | TGTGCCAGCAGCTCTTTGGGAGAGCAGTACTTC | CASSSLGEQYF
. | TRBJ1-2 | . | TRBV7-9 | TGTGCCAGCAACCTGATGACAGCTGATATCTATGGCTACACCTTC | CASNLMTADIYGYTF
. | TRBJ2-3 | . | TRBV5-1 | TGCGCCAGCAGCTTTTCTAGCACAGATACGCAGTATTTT | CASSFSSTDTQYF
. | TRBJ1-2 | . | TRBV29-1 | TGCAGCGTTGATTCACAGGTTGTGGGCTACACCTTC | CSVDSQVVGYTF
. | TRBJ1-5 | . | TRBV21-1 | TGTGCCAGCAGCCCAACGCCCCAGCATTTT | CASSPTPQHF
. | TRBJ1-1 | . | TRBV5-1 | TGCGCCAGCAGCCTTGCCCAACAGGGTTGGTCTGAAGCTTTCTTT | CASSLAQQGWSEAFF
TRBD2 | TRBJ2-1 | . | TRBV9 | TGTGCCAGCAGCGTAGACAGCGGGGAAAATGAGCAGTTCTTC | CASSVDSGENEQFF
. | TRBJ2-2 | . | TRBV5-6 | TGTGCCAGCAGCCCCCAGCCCGGGGAGCTGTTTTTT | CASSPQPGELFF
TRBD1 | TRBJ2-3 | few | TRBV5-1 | TGCGCCAGCAGCTCCGGGACAGGGGGCACAGATACGCAGTATTTT | CASSSGTGGTDTQYF
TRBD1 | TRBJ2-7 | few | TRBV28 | TGTGCCAGCAGTTTGGGGACAGGGGGGCAGTACTTC | CASSLGTGGQYF
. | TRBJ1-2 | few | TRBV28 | TGTGCCAGCAGTTCGGGAAGCTCTGGCTACACCTTC | CASSSGSSGYTF
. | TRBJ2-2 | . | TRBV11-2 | TGTGCCAGCAGCAACCAGAACACCGGGGAGCTGTTTTTT | CASSNQNTGELFF